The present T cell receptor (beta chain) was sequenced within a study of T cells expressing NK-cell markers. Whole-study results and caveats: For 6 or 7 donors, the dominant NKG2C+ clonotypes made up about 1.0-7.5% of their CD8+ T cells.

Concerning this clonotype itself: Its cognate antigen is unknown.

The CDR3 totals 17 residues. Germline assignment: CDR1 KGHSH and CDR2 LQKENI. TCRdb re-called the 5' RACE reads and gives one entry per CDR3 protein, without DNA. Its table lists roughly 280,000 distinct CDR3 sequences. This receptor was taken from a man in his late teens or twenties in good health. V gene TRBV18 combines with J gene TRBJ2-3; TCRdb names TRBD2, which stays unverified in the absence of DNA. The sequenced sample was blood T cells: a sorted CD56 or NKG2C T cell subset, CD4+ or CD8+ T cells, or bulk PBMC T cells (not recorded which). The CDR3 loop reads CASSEARAGVVRDTQYF.